These T cell receptor beta chains were read from a single sample in a study of T cells of healthy individuals. TCRdb reprocessed the 5' RACE reads with MiXCR, giving one entry per CDR3 protein. The data contain nearly 100,000 distinct CDR3 sequences, approximately 15% of them singletons. Receptors originate from a human donor in good health. CDR3s include the opening cysteine and the closing phenylalanine or tryptophan. The order of the fields is J gene, clone size, V gene, D gene, CDR3 protein, CDR3 DNA. A D gene is named only where the DNA matches it firmly. Where a row states a size, it is once, few, many or the class of an expanded clone; other rows omit it.

>TRBJ2-5|few|TRBV18|TRBD1
CASSQEAGGTVETQYF
TGTGCCAGCTCTCAAGAGGCAGGGGGAACCGTAGAGACCCAGTACTTC
>TRBJ2-3|few|TRBV28|TRBD1
CASSTPSRGLGADTQYF
TGTGCCAGCAGCACACCAAGCAGGGGGCTTGGCGCAGATACGCAGTATTTT
>TRBJ1-6|many|TRBV12-5|-
CASGPPSGPRSSYNSPLHF
TGTGCTAGTGGGCCCCCATCGGGGCCAAGGAGCTCCTATAATTCACCCCTCCACTTT
>TRBJ1-5|-|TRBV12-3/TRBV12-4|TRBD1
CASRRQGRNQPQHF
TGTGCCAGCAGAAGACAGGGTCGGAATCAGCCCCAGCATTTT
>TRBJ1-1|many|TRBV5-1|TRBD1
CASRLRTGETEAFF
TGCGCCAGCAGGTTACGGACAGGAGAAACTGAAGCTTTCTTT
>TRBJ1-6|many|TRBV20-1|TRBD1
CSAPAWIRDRLFPLHF
TGCAGTGCCCCTGCCTGGATCCGGGACAGACTATTTCCCCTCCACTTT
>TRBJ1-5|-|TRBV7-9|-
CASRMGNQPQHF
TGTGCCAGCAGAATGGGCAATCAGCCCCAGCATTTT
>TRBJ2-1|-|TRBV7-9|-
CASSFPLGPEQFF
TGTGCCAGCAGCTTCCCACTAGGTCCTGAGCAGTTCTTC
>TRBJ2-6|many|TRBV7-8|TRBD1
CASSRQGLDFSGANVLTF
TGTGCCAGCAGTAGACAGGGGTTGGACTTCTCTGGGGCCAACGTCCTGACTTTC
>TRBJ1-1|many|TRBV7-2|-
CASSLYGYTEAFF
TGTGCCAGCAGCTTATATGGATACACTGAAGCTTTCTTT
>TRBJ2-7|many|TRBV20-1|TRBD2
CSVPSGRESGEQYF
TGCAGTGTCCCTAGCGGGAGGGAATCTGGGGAGCAGTACTTC
>TRBJ2-1|few|TRBV11-1|TRBD2
CASSPRRLAGGGNEQFF
TGTGCCAGCAGCCCGAGGCGACTAGCGGGAGGTGGAAATGAGCAGTTCTTC
>TRBJ2-7|many|TRBV28|TRBD1
CASSQPGTGAEQYF
TGTGCCAGCAGTCAACCCGGGACAGGGGCCGAGCAGTACTTC
>TRBJ2-1|-|TRBV11-1|TRBD2
CASSLGRLANEQFF
TGTGCCAGCAGCTTAGGGCGACTAGCGAATGAGCAGTTCTTC
>TRBJ1-6|many|TRBV30|-
CASRRGSSPLHF
TGTGCCTCTCGTCGGGGGAGCTCACCCCTCCACTTT
>TRBJ1-2|few|TRBV6-5|-
CASTLKRHGYGYTF
TGTGCCAGCACCTTGAAACGGCACGGATATGGCTACACCTTC
>TRBJ2-7|few|TRBV20-1|-
CSARDLDFTYEQYF
TGCAGTGCTAGAGATCTGGACTTCACCTACGAGCAGTACTTC
>TRBJ2-7|many|TRBV25-1|-
CASSMDSRNEQYF
TGTGCCAGCAGTATGGACAGTAGGAACGAGCAGTACTTC
>TRBJ2-3|-|TRBV5-1|-
CASSLGQSGDTQYF
TGCGCCAGCAGCTTGGGACAGTCAGGAGATACGCAGTATTTT
>TRBJ2-3|few|TRBV12-3/TRBV12-4|-
CASSASYTQYF
TGTGCCAGCAGCGCTAGCTATACGCAGTATTTT
>TRBJ2-7|few|TRBV28|TRBD1
CASSFGTGGGEQYF
TGTGCCAGCAGTTTTGGGACAGGGGGCGGTGAGCAGTACTTC
>TRBJ1-4|many|TRBV28|-
CASSLGRSNEKLFF
TGTGCCAGCAGTTTAGGTCGCTCTAATGAAAAACTGTTTTTT
>TRBJ2-3|few|TRBV7-9|-
CASSPRLGTDTQYF
TGTGCCAGCAGTCCTCGACTGGGCACAGATACGCAGTATTTT
>TRBJ2-6|-|TRBV12-3/TRBV12-4|-
CASSLGRTSGANVLTF
TGTGCCAGCAGTTTAGGTAGAACTTCTGGGGCCAACGTCCTGACTTTC
>TRBJ1-2|few|TRBV24-1|-
CATSDRRGRGYGYTF
TGTGCCACCAGTGACCGGCGGGGGCGCGGCTATGGCTACACCTTC
>TRBJ1-1|few|TRBV6-2/TRBV6-3|-
CASSSDTNTEAFF
TGTGCCAGCAGCTCAGACACGAACACTGAAGCTTTCTTT
>TRBJ2-2|-|TRBV28|TRBD1
CASSSPQEGARAGELFF
TGTGCCAGCAGTTCCCCTCAAGAGGGGGCGAGGGCCGGGGAGCTGTTTTTT
>TRBJ2-5|many|TRBV20-1|-
CSAIPGGEASQETQYF
TGCAGTGCTATCCCTGGCGGGGAGGCCTCCCAAGAGACCCAGTACTTC
>TRBJ1-5|-|TRBV12-3/TRBV12-4|-
CASGGDQPQHF
TGTGCCAGCGGGGGGGATCAGCCCCAGCATTTT
>TRBJ1-2|-|TRBV6-5|-
CASSYSKSPGGYGYTF
TGTGCCAGCAGTTACTCGAAGAGCCCAGGCGGGTATGGCTACACCTTC
>TRBJ2-7|many|TRBV14|TRBD1
CASSRTHWTGRNEQYF
TGTGCCAGCAGCCGGACCCATTGGACAGGGAGGAACGAGCAGTACTTC
>TRBJ1-1|many|TRBV5-4|-
CASSFTKTGSTEAFF
TGTGCCAGCAGCTTTACCAAAACAGGGTCCACTGAAGCTTTCTTT
>TRBJ2-3|many|TRBV20-1|-
CSATGTLTADTQYF
TGCAGTGCTACAGGGACTCTCACGGCAGATACGCAGTATTTT
>TRBJ2-3|-|TRBV28|-
CASIGVSTDTQYF
TGTGCCAGCATAGGGGTTTCCACAGATACGCAGTATTTT
>TRBJ1-1|-|TRBV10-3|TRBD1
CAFRTGCAFF
TGTGCCTTCCGGACAGGGTGTGCTTTCTTT
>TRBJ2-7|few|TRBV11-1|-
CASSRPGGVQYEQYF
TGTGCCAGCAGCCGCCCAGGCGGGGTTCAGTACGAGCAGTACTTC
>TRBJ2-1|many|TRBV20-1|-
CSARGQATKQFF
TGCAGTGCTAGAGGTCAAGCGACCAAGCAGTTCTTC
>TRBJ2-1|few|TRBV7-9|TRBD1
CASSLGQLEFF
TGTGCCAGCAGCTTGGGACAGTTGGAGTTCTTC
>TRBJ1-6|many|TRBV27|TRBD1
CASKQGYNSPLHF
TGTGCCAGCAAACAGGGGTATAATTCACCCCTCCACTTT
>TRBJ2-3|-|TRBV5-1|-
CASSLLVTASTDTQYF
TGCGCCAGCAGCTTATTAGTTACCGCTAGCACAGATACGCAGTATTTT
>TRBJ1-6|few|TRBV6-2/TRBV6-3|TRBD1
CASQGAWNSPLHF
TGTGCCAGCCAGGGGGCATGGAATTCACCCCTCCACTTT
>TRBJ1-1|-|TRBV11-2|-
CASSQRTENTEAFF
TGTGCCAGCAGCCAACGGACGGAGAACACTGAAGCTTTCTTT
>TRBJ1-1|-|TRBV3-1|-
CASSPRPGRGPEAFF
TGTGCCAGCAGCCCCCGCCCAGGGCGGGGGCCTGAAGCTTTCTTT
>TRBJ1-1|many|TRBV29-1|TRBD1
CSVEVSGTGDAFF
TGCAGCGTTGAAGTTTCAGGGACAGGGGACGCTTTCTTT
>TRBJ1-5|-|TRBV6-2/TRBV6-3|-
CASSYSDVTQHF
TGTGCCAGCAGTTACTCGGACGTAACCCAGCATTTT